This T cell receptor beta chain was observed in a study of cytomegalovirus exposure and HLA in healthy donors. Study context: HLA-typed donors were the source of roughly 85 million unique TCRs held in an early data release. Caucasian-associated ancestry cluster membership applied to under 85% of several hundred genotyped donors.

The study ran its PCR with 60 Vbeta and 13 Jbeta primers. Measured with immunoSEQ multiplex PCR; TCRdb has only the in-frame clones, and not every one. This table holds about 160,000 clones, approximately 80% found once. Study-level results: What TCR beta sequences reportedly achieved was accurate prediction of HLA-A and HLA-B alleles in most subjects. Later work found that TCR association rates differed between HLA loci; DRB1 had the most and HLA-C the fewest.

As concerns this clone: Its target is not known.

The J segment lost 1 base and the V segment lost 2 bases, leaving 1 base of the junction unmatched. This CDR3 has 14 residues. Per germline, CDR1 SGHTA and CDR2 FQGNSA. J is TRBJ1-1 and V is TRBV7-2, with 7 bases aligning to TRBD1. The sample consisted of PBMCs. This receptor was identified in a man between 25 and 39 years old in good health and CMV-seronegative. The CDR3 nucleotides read TGTGCCAGCAGCTTAAACAGGGGGAACACTGAAGCTTTCTTT. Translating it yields CASSLNRGNTEAFF.